Following are 17 T cell receptor beta chains from one sample sequenced in a study of cytomegalovirus exposure and HLA in healthy donors. The PCR was carried out with 60 Vbeta primers and 13 Jbeta primers. Generated by immunoSEQ multiplex PCR, the TCRdb table keeps only in-frame clones and is missing some. The sample holds about 130,000 clones, roughly four fifths seen once. The material sequenced was PBMCs. These receptors originate from a girl aged 2 to 9 in good health and CMV-seronegative.

The chain recombines TRBV11-3 with TRBJ2-4, with 7 bases identical to TRBD1. The CDR3 spans 13 residues. Germline trimming cut 5 bases from V and 7 bases from J; bases unmatched to any gene: 5. Germline CDR1 and CDR2: SGHNT and YENEEA. This CDR3 is CASSPQGTNIQYF. CDR3 coding DNA: TGTGCCAGCAGCCCACAGGGGACGAACATTCAGTACTTC.

The chain combines TRBV30 with TRBJ1-2, with unresolved D. This CDR3 is built from 13 residues. CDR1 is GTSNPN and CDR2 is SVGIG in the germline V gene (reference sequence). Trimming removed 5 bases at V and 4 bases at J, with 14 bases between. The chain's CDR3 is CAWSAEVVYGYTF. CDR3 bases: TGTGCCTGGTCGGCGGAGGTAGTCTATGGCTACACCTTC.

The chain uses TRBV9 and TRBJ1-2; the match to TRBD1 covers 12 bases. The CDR3 runs 15 residues. V lost 4 bases and J lost 4; bases outside the gene matches: 5. Germline assignment: CDR1 SGDLS and CDR2 YYNGEE. The CDR3 coding sequence is TGTGCCAGCAGCCCCGGGACAGGGGGCAGCTATGGCTACACCTTC. This sequence encodes CASSPGTGGSYGYTF. The full variable domain, in which reference TRBV9 and TRBJ1-2 provide the parts outside the CDR3, is DSGVTQTPKHLITATGQRVTLRCSPRSGDLSVYWYQQSLDQGLQFLIQYYNGEERAKGNILERFSAQQFPDLHSELNLSSLELGDSALYFCASSPGTGGSYGYTFGSGTRLTVV.

The chain combines TRBV6-6 with TRBJ2-4; TRBD2 agrees at 12 bases. CDR3 size: 15 residues. Germline trimming cut 5 bases from V and 3 bases from J; bases unmatched to any gene: 2. Germline V gives CDR1 MNHNY, CDR2 SVGAGI (reference sequence). CDR3 sequence: CASSRTSGVKNIQYF. The CDR3 region has the DNA TGTGCCAGCAGTAGGACTAGCGGGGTCAAAAACATTCAGTACTTC.

This clone was seen once. The chain has TRBV11-1 and TRBJ2-1, with 7 bases matching TRBD1. This CDR3 comprises 15 residues. Germline trimming cut 5 bases from V and 7 bases from J; bases unmatched to any gene: 11. CDR1 is SGHAT and CDR2 is FQDESV in the germline V gene (reference sequence). In DNA, the CDR3 is TGTGCCAGCAGCCTGGACAGGCGCCTACTTAATGAGCAGTTCTTC. Translated, it gives CASSLDRRLLNEQFF.

The chain combines TRBV14 with TRBJ1-1; 8 bases agree with TRBD1. Germline V CDR1 and CDR2: SGHDN, FVKESK. The CDR3 covers 18 residues. The V and J ends lost 3 bases and 0 bases, in that order; junction bases with no gene match: 12. For the CDR3, the DNA is TGTGCCAGCAGCCACCTAATTTCCCGGACAGGGCTGAACACTGAAGCTTTCTTT. It is translated as CASSHLISRTGLNTEAFF.

The chain has TRBV6-6 and TRBJ1-6; TRBD1 matches 10 bases. The length of the CDR3 is 16 residues. Trimming removed 6 bases from V and 7 bases from J; junction bases left unmatched: 9. CDR1 and CDR2 (germline): MNHNY, SVGAGI (reference sequence). The CDR3 nucleotides read TGTGCCAGCAGCCGAGGGACAGGGGCTGGGAATTCACCCCTCCACTTT. It codes for CASSRGTGAGNSPLHF.

This clone turned up a few times. This chain connects TRBV5-4 to TRBJ2-2; D remains ambiguous. V lost 6 bases and J 4 bases, leaving 10 bases between the germline ends. There are 13 residues in the CDR3. Germline assignment: CDR1 SGHNT and CDR2 YYREEE (reference sequence). The CDR3: CASKTIGTGELFF. DNA of the CDR3: TGTGCCAGCAAGACAATAGGCACCGGGGAGCTGTTTTTT.

The V and J genes are TRBV19 and TRBJ1-1; tentatively, D is TRBD1 (6 bases). V was clipped by 5 bases and J by 6 bases, with 19 bases between them. The CDR3 has 15 residues. The V gene's germline CDR1 is LNHDA and CDR2 SQIVND (reference sequence). The CDR3 loop is CASSWGGGLVSEAFF. The CDR3 DNA is TGTGCCAGTAGTTGGGGAGGGGGGCTGGTATCTGAAGCTTTCTTT.

The V call is TRBV2, the J call TRBJ2-7; 14 bases are a match to TRBD2. The CDR3 consists of 15 residues. The germline V gene has CDR1 SNHLY and CDR2 FYNNEI. J lost 7 bases, V lost 5 bases, and 7 bases had no gene match. The CDR3 loop is CASSWTSGGTGEQYF. CDR3 bases: TGTGCCAGCAGTTGGACTAGCGGGGGGACGGGGGAGCAGTACTTC.

This clone was counted only a few times. Other DNA sequences of this sample code for an identical CDR3. CDR3 bases: TGTGCCTGGAGTGTAGGGGGCTATGGCTACACCTTC. This encodes CAWSVGGYGYTF. The chain joins TRBV30 to TRBJ1-2; possibly TRBD1 for D (6 bases). V shed 0 bases and J shed 4 bases, with 6 bases lying between them. The CDR3 spans 12 residues. CDR1 is GTSNPN and CDR2 is SVGIG in the germline V gene (reference sequence).

The rearrangement links TRBV5-6 to TRBJ2-6; 7 nucleotides match TRBD1. The CDR3 covers 17 residues. From germline, CDR1 is SGHDT and CDR2 YYEEEE. The J segment lost 0 bases and the V segment lost 0 bases, leaving 3 bases of the junction unmatched. Here the CDR3 reads CASSLAPGGSGANVLTF. The CDR3 DNA follows: TGTGCCAGCAGCTTGGCCCCAGGGGGCTCTGGGGCCAACGTCCTGACTTTC.

The rearrangement joins TRBV9 to TRBJ2-1, with TRBD1 identical over 7 bases. CDR1 and CDR2 from the germline V gene are SGDLS and YYNGEE. CDR3 size: 14 residues. Trimming took 0 bases from V and 6 from J; bases not matched to a gene: 3. In nucleotides, the CDR3 is TGTGCCAGCAGCGTAGCGGACAGGTTCAATGAGCAGTTCTTC. This encodes CASSVADRFNEQFF.

The rearrangement joins TRBV9 to TRBJ1-4; D may be TRBD1 (5 bases). CDR1 SGDLS and CDR2 YYNGEE come from the germline V gene. V was trimmed by 4 bases and J by 10 bases, leaving 20 bases between them. The CDR3 spans 15 residues. CDR3 nucleotide sequence: TGTGCCAGCAGCCCGGCGGGACCCATAGGCGCAAAACTGTTTTTT. Translation gives CASSPAGPIGAKLFF.

V and J are TRBV7-9 and TRBJ1-4; TRBD1 matches at 9 bases. Trimming at V came to 0 bases and at J to 5 bases, leaving 4 bases not matched to a gene. The CDR3 is 16 residues long. Germline V gene lookup returns CDR1 SEHNR and CDR2 FQNEAQ (reference sequence). DNA of the CDR3: TGTGCCAGCAGCTTAGCAGGTGGACAGGGGAATGAAAAACTGTTTTTT. Translating it yields CASSLAGGQGNEKLFF.

The chain has TRBV5-4 and TRBJ2-7; 7 bases match TRBD1. Germline lookup yields CDR1 SGHNT and CDR2 YYREEE (reference sequence). The CDR3 runs to 14 residues. V lost 4 bases, J lost 3 bases, and 7 bases stayed unmatched. The CDR3 loop reads CASSPTGESYEQYF. CDR3 bases: TGTGCCAGCAGCCCTACAGGGGAAAGCTACGAGCAGTACTTC.

This clone came up a few times. The chain uses TRBV6-5 and TRBJ1-1; TRBD1 is a possible D gene (5 bases). This CDR3 region has 12 residues. V was trimmed by 3 bases and J by 8 bases, leaving 10 bases between them. The germline CDR1 and CDR2 sequences are MNHEY and SVGAGI. Here the CDR3 DNA reads TGTGCCAGCAGTTATATAAGGGGCGAAGCTTTCTTT. It translates to CASSYIRGEAFF.